This T cell receptor (beta chain) was identified during a study of CD8 T cells in Susac syndrome. V gave up 3 bases and J gave up 3 bases, with 11 bases separating them. This CDR3 spans 14 amino acids. Looked up from germline, CDR1 is MDHEN and CDR2 is SYDVKM. An input of about 0.45 to 1 ug of RNA was subjected to reverse transcription using random hexamers. Using its own MiXCR run on the immunoSEQ multiplex PCR reads, TCRdb lists one record per CDR3 protein. The table shows 330,000 or so distinct CDR3 sequences, with about nine tenths occurring only once. The chain carries TRBV28 and TRBJ1-1; D possibly corresponds to TRBD1 (6 bases). Sequencing was performed on CD8+ T cells from PBMCs. The receptor was derived from a human donor with multiple sclerosis. This CDR3 is CASSFWGPDTEAFF. The CDR3 DNA sequence: TGTGCCAGCAGTTTCTGGGGGCCCGACACTGAAGCTTTCTTT.